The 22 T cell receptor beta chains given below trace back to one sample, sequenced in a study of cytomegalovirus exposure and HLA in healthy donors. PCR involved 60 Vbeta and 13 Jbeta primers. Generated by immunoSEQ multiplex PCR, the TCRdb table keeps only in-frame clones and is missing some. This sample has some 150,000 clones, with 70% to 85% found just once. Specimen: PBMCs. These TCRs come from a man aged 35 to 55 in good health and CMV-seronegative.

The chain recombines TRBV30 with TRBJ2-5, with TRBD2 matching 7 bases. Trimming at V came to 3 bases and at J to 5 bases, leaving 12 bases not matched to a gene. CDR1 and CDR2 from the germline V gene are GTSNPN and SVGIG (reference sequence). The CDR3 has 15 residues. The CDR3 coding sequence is TGTGCCTGGAGCAAAGGACTAGTGGAGGTGGAGACCCAGTACTTC. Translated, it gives CAWSKGLVEVETQYF.

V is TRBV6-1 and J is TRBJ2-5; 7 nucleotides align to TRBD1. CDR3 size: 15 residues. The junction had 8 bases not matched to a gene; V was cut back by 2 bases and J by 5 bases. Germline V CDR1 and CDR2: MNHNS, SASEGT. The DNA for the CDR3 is TGTGCCAGCAGTGAACCGACAGGGACGGGGGAGACCCAGTACTTC. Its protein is CASSEPTGTGETQYF.

The CDR3 loop reads CASSDISGGIGTGELFF. In DNA, the CDR3 is TGTGCCAGCAGTGACATATCAGGGGGGATTGGCACCGGGGAGCTGTTTTTT. The V gene is TRBV25-1, the J gene TRBJ2-2; possibly TRBD1 for D (7 bases). The germline V gene encodes CDR1 MGHDK and CDR2 SYGVNS. V lost 3 bases and J 4 bases, leaving 18 bases between the germline ends. The CDR3 is made up of 17 amino acids.

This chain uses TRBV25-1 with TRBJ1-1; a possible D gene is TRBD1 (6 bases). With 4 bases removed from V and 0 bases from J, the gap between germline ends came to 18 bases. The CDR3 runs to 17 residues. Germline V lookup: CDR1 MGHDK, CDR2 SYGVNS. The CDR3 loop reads CASSAQVGGAVNTEAFF. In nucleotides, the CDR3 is TGTGCCAGCAGTGCCCAAGTAGGGGGGGCGGTGAACACTGAAGCTTTCTTT.

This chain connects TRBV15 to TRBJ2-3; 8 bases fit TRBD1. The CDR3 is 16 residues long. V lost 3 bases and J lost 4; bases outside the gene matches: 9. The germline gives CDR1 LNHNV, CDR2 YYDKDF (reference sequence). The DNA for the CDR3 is TGTGCCACCAGCAGCCCTCGGACAGGGTTTTCAGATACGCAGTATTTT. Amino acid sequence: CATSSPRTGFSDTQYF. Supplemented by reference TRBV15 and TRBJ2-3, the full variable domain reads DAMVIQNPRYQVTQFGKPVTLSCSQTLNHNVMYWYQQKSSQAPKLLFHYYDKDFNNEADTPDNFQSRRPNTSFCFLDIRSPGLGDTAMYLCATSSPRTGFSDTQYFGPGTRLTVL.

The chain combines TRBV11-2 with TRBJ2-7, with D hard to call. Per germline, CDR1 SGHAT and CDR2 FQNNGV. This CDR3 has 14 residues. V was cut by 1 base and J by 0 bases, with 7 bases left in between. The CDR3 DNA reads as TGTGCCAGCAGCTTAGTACAAAACTCCTACGAGCAGTACTTC. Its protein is CASSLVQNSYEQYF.

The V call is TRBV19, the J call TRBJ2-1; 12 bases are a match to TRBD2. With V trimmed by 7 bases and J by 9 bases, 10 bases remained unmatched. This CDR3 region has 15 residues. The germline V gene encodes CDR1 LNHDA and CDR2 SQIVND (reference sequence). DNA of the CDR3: TGTGCCAGTACCTTGCTAGCGGGAGGGCCGGGTGAGCAGTTCTTC. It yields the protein CASTLLAGGPGEQFF.

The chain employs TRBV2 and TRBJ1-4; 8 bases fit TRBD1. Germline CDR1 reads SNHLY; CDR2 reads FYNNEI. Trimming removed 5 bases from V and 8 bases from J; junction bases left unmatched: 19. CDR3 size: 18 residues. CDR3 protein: CASSSGLVAGTGHEKLFF. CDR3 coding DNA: TGTGCCAGCAGTTCCGGCCTGGTAGCAGGGACAGGCCACGAAAAACTGTTTTTT.

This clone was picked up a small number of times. CDR3 sequence reads: CASSPVRTRRTGELFF. The DNA of the CDR3 is TGTGCCAGCTCACCAGTCAGGACTAGACGCACCGGGGAGCTGTTTTTT. The rearrangement uses TRBV18 and TRBJ2-2, with 7 bases aligning to TRBD2. The germline gives CDR1 KGHSH, CDR2 LQKENI. V shed 2 bases and J 4 bases; nucleotides not matched to a gene: 7. The CDR3 contains 16 residues.

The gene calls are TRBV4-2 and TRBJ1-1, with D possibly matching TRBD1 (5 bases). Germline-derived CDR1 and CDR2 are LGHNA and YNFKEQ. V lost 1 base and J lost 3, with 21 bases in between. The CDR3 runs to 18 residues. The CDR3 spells CASSQVWGGEGADTEAFF. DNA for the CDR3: TGTGCCAGCAGCCAAGTCTGGGGGGGGGAGGGAGCGGACACTGAAGCTTTCTTT.

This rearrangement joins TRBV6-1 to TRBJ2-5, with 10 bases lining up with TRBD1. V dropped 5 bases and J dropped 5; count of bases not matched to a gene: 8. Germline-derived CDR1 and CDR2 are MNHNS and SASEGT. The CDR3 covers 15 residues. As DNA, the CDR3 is TGTGCCAGCAGTAGACAGGGGGCGTTGATCGAGACCCAGTACTTC. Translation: CASSRQGALIETQYF.

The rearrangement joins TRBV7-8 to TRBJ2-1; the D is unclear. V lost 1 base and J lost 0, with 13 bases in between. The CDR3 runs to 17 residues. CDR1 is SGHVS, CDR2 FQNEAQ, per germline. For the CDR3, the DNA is TGTGCCAGCAGCTTAGGGCTTACGCGGAGCTCCTACAATGAGCAGTTCTTC. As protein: CASSLGLTRSSYNEQFF.

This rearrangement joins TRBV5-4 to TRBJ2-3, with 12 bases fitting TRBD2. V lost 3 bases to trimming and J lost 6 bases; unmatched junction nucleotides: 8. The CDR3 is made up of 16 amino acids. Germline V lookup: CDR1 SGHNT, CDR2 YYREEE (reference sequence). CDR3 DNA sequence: TGTGCCAGCAGCTATCCGGGACTAGCGGGCCCCGATACGCAGTATTTT. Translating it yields CASSYPGLAGPDTQYF.

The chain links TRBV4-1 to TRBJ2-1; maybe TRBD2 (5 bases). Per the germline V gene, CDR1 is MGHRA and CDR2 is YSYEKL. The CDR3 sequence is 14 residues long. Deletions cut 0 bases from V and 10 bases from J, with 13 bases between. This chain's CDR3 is CASSQDRTSGEQFF. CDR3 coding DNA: TGCGCCAGCAGCCAAGATCGGACTTCCGGGGAGCAGTTCTTC.

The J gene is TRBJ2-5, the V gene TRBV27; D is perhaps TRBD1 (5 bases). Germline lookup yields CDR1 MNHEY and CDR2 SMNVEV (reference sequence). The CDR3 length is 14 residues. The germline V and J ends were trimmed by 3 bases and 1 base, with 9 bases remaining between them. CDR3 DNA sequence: TGTGCCAGCAGTTTCGCAGGGTTCCAAGAGACCCAGTACTTC. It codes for CASSFAGFQETQYF.

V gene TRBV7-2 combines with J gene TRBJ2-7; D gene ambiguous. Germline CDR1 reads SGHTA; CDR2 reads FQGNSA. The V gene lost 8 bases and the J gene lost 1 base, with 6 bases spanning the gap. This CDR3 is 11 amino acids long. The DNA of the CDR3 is TGTGCCAGCTCGAGGTCCTACGAGCAGTACTTC. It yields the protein CASSRSYEQYF.

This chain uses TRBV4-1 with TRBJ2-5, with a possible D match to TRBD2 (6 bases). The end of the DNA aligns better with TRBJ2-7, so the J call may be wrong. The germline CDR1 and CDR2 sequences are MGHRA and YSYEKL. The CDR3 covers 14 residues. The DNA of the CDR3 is TGCGCCAGCAGCCAAGGCGGGGAAACCTACGAGCAGTACTTC. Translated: CASSQGGETYEQYF.

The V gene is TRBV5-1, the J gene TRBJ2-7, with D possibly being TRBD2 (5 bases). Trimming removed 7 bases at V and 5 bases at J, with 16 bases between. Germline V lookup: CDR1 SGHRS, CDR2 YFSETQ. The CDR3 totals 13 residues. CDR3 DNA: TGCGCCAGCGCCGGGATCCTTGGGAACGAGCAGTACTTC. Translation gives CASAGILGNEQYF. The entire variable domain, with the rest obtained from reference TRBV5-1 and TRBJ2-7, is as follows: KAGVTQTPRYLIKTRGQQVTLSCSPISGHRSVSWYQQTPGQGLQFLFEYFSETQRNKGNFPGRFSGRQFSNSRSEMNVSTLELGDSALYLCASAGILGNEQYFGPGTRLTVT.

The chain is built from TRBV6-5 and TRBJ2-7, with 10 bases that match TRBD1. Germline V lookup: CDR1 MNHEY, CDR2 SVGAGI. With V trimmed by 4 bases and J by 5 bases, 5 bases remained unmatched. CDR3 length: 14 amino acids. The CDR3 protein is CASSSTGGRHEQYF. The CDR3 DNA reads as TGTGCCAGCAGTTCGACAGGGGGCCGACACGAGCAGTACTTC.

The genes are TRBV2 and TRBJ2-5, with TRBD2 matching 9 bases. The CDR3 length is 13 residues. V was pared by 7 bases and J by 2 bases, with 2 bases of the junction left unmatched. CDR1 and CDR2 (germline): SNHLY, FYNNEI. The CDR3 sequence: CASKTSGQETQYF. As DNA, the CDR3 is TGTGCCAGCAAGACTAGCGGTCAAGAGACCCAGTACTTC.

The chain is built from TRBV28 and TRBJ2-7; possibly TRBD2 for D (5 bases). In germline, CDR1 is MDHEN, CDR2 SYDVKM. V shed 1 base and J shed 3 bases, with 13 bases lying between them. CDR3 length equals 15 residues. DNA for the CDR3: TGTGCCAGCAGTTTATTTCGGGGTTTAAGCTACGAGCAGTACTTC. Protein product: CASSLFRGLSYEQYF.

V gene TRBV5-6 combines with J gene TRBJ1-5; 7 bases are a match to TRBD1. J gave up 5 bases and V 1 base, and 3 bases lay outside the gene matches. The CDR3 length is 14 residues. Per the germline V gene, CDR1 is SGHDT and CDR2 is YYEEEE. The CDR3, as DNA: TGTGCCAGCAGCTTGTACAGGGGCCATCAGCCCCAGCATTTT. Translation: CASSLYRGHQPQHF.